This T cell receptor (beta chain) was obtained from a study of T cells in Graves' hyperthyroidism and ophthalmopathy. This clonotype was seen at least ten times. Amplification targeted TCR beta CDR3 regions from RNA transcripts. The HTBI set primed first-round TCR CDR3 RT-PCR. Using its own MiXCR run on the multiplex PCR reads, TCRdb lists one record per CDR3 protein. The sample holds about 400,000 distinct CDR3 sequences, approximately 14% seen once. In germline, CDR1 is SGHAT, CDR2 FQNNGV. The CDR3 is made up of 15 amino acids. Trimming left V 5 bases short and J 7 bases short, with 18 bases between. Diagnosis relied on clinical symptoms, serum thyroxine and TRAb, thyroid ultrasound and orbital computed tomography.

This receptor was taken from a man between 18 and 35 years old with Graves' ophthalmopathy. V and J are TRBV11-2 and TRBJ2-1; possibly TRBD1 for D (5 bases). Specimen: blood. The CDR3: CASSPVQGQVNEQFF. Written as DNA, the CDR3 is TGTGCCAGCAGCCCTGTGCAGGGTCAGGTGAATGAGCAGTTCTTC.